The TCR beta chain described here comes from a study of beta chain features in type 1 diabetes. Study findings and constraints: In the patient group, naive, central memory and Treg TCRB repertoires seemed more alike than in the healthy donor group. When Type 1 diabetes patients were examined, their TCRB CDR3s proved moderately but significantly shorter in all four CD4+ subsets.

The ends lost 4 bases at V and 4 bases at J; junction bases unmatched: 7. The CDR3 is 13 residues long. Germline V CDR1 and CDR2: SQVTM, ANQGSEA. Only a few counts were recorded for this clone. Its antigen is unidentified. Reverse transcription of all isolated RNA meant that expressed TCRB transcripts were sequenced. Profiling relied on immunoSEQ multiplex PCR, and the TCRdb table lists in-frame clones only, not all of them. The data hold 500,000 to 800,000 clones, with roughly 12% observed a single time. Sequenced sample: naive CD4+ T cells from blood. The TCR sequence derives from a man aged 25-45 years with type 1 diabetes. The chain uses TRBV29-1 and TRBJ2-7, with 7 nucleotides matching TRBD1. The CDR3 loop is CSVGQGIWYEQYF. In DNA, the CDR3 is TGCAGCGTTGGACAGGGCATTTGGTACGAGCAGTACTTC.